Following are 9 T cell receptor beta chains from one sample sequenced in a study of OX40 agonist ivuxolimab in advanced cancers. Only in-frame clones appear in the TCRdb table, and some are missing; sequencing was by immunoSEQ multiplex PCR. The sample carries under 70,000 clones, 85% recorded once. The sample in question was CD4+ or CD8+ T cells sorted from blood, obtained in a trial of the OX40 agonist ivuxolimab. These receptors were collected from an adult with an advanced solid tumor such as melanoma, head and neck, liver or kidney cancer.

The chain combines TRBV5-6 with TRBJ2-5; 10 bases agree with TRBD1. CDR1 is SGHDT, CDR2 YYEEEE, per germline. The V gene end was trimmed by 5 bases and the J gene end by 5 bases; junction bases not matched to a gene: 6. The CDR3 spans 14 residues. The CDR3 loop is CASRGTGASETQYF. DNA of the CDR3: TGTGCCAGCAGGGGGACAGGGGCTTCGGAGACCCAGTACTTC.

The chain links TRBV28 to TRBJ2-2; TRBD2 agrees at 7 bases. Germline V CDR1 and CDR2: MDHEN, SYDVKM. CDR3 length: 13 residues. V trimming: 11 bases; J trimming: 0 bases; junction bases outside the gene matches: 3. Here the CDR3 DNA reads TGTGCCGGTGGGGGGGCGAACACCGGGGAGCTGTTTTTT. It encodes CAGGGANTGELFF.

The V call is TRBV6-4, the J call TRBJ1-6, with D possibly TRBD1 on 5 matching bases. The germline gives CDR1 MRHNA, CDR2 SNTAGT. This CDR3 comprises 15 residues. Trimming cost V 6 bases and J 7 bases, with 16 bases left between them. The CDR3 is CASREITGGNSPLHF. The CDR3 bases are TGTGCCAGCAGAGAAATAACGGGGGGGAATTCACCCCTCCACTTT.

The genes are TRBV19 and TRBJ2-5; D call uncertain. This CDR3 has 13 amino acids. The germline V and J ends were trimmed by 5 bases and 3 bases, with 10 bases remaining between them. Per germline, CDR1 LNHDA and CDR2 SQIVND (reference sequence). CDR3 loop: CASSPGREETQYF. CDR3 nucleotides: TGTGCCAGTAGTCCCGGAAGGGAAGAGACCCAGTACTTC.

Written as DNA, the CDR3 is TGTGCCAGCAGTCCCGGGGGTAGGCTGGGGGAAAAACTGTTTTTT. The encoded protein is CASSPGGRLGEKLFF. This chain joins TRBV9 and TRBJ1-4; D is perhaps TRBD1 (5 bases). The CDR3 is 15 residues long. Germline lookup yields CDR1 SGDLS and CDR2 YYNGEE. The germline V and J ends were trimmed by 5 bases and 8 bases, with 19 bases remaining between them.

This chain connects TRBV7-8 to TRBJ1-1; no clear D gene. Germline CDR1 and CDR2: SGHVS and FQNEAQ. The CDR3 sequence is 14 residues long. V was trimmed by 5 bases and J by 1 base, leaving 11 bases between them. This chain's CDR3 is CASSPPRENTEAFF. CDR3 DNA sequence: TGTGCCAGCAGCCCCCCGAGGGAGAACACTGAAGCTTTCTTT.

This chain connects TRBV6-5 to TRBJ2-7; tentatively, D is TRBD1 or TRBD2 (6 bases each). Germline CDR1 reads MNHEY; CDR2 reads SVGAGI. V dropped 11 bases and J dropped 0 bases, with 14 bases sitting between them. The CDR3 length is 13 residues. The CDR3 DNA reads TGTGCCTGTGGACGGGGGCTCTCCTACGAGCAGTACTTC. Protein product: CACGRGLSYEQYF.

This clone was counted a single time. CDR3 region: CASRPRDSYEQYF. CDR3 bases: TGTGCCAGTAGACCCCGGGACAGCTACGAGCAGTACTTC. The V call is TRBV19, the J call TRBJ2-7; 7 positions match TRBD1. Unmatched junction bases numbered 5, after V lost 6 bases and J lost 3 bases. CDR1 LNHDA and CDR2 SQIVND come from the germline V gene (reference sequence). This CDR3 is built from 13 residues.

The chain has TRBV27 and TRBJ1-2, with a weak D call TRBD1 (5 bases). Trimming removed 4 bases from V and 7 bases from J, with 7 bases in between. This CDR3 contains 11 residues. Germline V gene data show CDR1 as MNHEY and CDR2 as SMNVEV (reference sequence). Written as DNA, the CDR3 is TGTGCCAGCAGTTCCAGGGTTGGCTACACCTTC. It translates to CASSSRVGYTF.